Sequencing of this T cell receptor (beta chain) was carried out in a study of vaccination and CD4 T cells after COVID-19. Study-level information: Samples after vaccination came a median around 70 days past dose two, ranging 14 to 241. Overlapping peptides covering the spike proteins of SARS-CoV-2, HCoV-NL63, HCoV-OC43 and HCoV-229E were added to stimulate cells. The study's findings and limits: The cohort comprised relatively few convalescent patients, and no early post-infection timepoints were analyzed.

Sequenced with the Oncomine TCR Beta short-read assay was DNA taken from cultured CD4+ T cells. From CD4+ T cells that had been cultured, genomic DNA was extracted. A single record per CDR3 protein comes from TCRdb applying MiXCR to the PCR reads. The sample includes over 7,500 distinct CDR3 sequences, less than 40% of them seen just once. This clonotype was found a few times. The antigen is not known. Stated treatment: roughly ten-day PBMC culture with coronavirus spike peptide pools or control peptides (ViraFEST assay). The collection of CD4+ T cells from the unexposed donor took place before the COVID-19 pandemic (2011-2018). ViraFEST used peptide pools to expand antigen-specific T cells before TCR sequencing. This CDR3 region has 15 residues. Looked up from germline, CDR1 is MNHEY and CDR2 is SVGAGI. V was pared by 4 bases and J by 7 bases, with 20 bases between.

The material sequenced was CD4+ T cells from blood, cultured in vitro. The receptor's source is a human donor in good health. The chain combines TRBV6-5 with TRBJ2-7, with TRBD1 as a possible D gene (6 bases). DNA of the CDR3: TGTGCCAGCAGTTCTCCGGGACAAACCAGGAGGGAGCAGTACTTC. This translates into CASSSPGQTRREQYF.